This TCR beta chain originates from a study of shared clonotypes between healthy human individuals. Study-level results: Limitation of the genetic and exposure-history diversity represented came from the few donors.

The table came from immunoSEQ multiplex PCR; TCRdb's copy has only in-frame clones and leaves some out. The profile shows roughly 2.4 million clones, approximately 95% of them singletons. A word on this clone: Its antigen remains unknown. Additional DNA sequences in this sample encode the identical CDR3.

CDR3 length: 14 amino acids. Per germline, CDR1 SGHRS and CDR2 YFSETQ. The V end lost 0 bases, the J end lost 0 bases, and 6 bases lay between the germline ends. The receptor comes from a man aged 18-30 years in good health. The chain couples TRBV5-1 to TRBJ1-2, with D hard to call. The sequenced material came from naive CD4+ T cells sorted from blood. Subset given: CD45RA+ positively selected. The CDR3 loop reads CASSLGDSNYGYTF. In DNA form, the CDR3 reads TGCGCCAGCAGCTTGGGAGACTCTAACTATGGCTACACCTTC.